Following are 7 T cell receptor beta chains from one sample sequenced in a study of shared clonotypes between healthy human individuals. Measured with immunoSEQ multiplex PCR; TCRdb has only the in-frame clones, and not every one. In the table there are around 980,000 clones, about four fifths of which are singletons. Source material: memory CD4+ T cells from PBMCs. Described subset: CD45RA-negative fraction. These receptors were obtained from a man aged 18 to 29 in good health. Some clones in this sample may be carry-over from other donors' samples.

To note about this clone: The same CDR3 is also encoded by other DNA sequences in this sample. The genes are TRBV18 and TRBJ2-1; D may be TRBD2 (6 bases). Germline V gene data show CDR1 as KGHSH and CDR2 as LQKENI. V lost 2 bases and J 0 bases, leaving 8 bases between the germline ends. This CDR3 contains 15 residues. CDR3 loop: CASSPSGFSYNEQFF. CDR3 DNA sequence: TGTGCCAGCTCACCAAGCGGGTTCTCCTACAATGAGCAGTTCTTC.

The chain employs TRBV11-3 and TRBJ2-1; 8 bases line up with TRBD2. Germline lookup yields CDR1 SGHNT and CDR2 YENEEA. Germline trimming cut 4 bases from V and 4 bases from J; bases unmatched to any gene: 9. The CDR3 covers 16 residues. Here the CDR3 reads CASSSREAPGYNEQFF. The CDR3 DNA reads as TGTGCCAGCAGCTCGCGGGAGGCGCCAGGGTACAATGAGCAGTTCTTC.

The CDR3 protein is CASSQAWTAHRTDTQYF. The DNA of the CDR3 is TGCGCCAGCAGCCAAGCTTGGACCGCCCATAGGACAGATACGCAGTATTTT. The chain employs TRBV4-1 and TRBJ2-3; D unresolved. The length of the CDR3 is 17 residues. The ends were cut back, 1 base at V and 3 bases at J, with 17 bases in the middle. Germline V CDR1 and CDR2: MGHRA, YSYEKL.

This chain links TRBV6-5 with TRBJ1-1, with 8 bases aligning to TRBD1. This CDR3 spans 14 amino acids. The ends lost 1 base at V and 5 bases at J; junction bases unmatched: 3. The germline V gene has CDR1 MNHEY and CDR2 SVGAGI. DNA of the CDR3: TGTGCCAGCAGTTACTACAGGGGGAAGACTGAAGCTTTCTTT. Translating it yields CASSYYRGKTEAFF.

This rearrangement joins TRBV15 to TRBJ2-6; D is unclear. Germline lookup yields CDR1 LNHNV and CDR2 YYDKDF (reference sequence). This CDR3 is 14 amino acids long. V was cut by 4 bases and J by 3 bases, with 7 bases left in between. CDR3 amino acids: CATSTAVGANVLTF. The CDR3 DNA follows: TGTGCCACCAGCACCGCCGTTGGGGCCAACGTCCTGACTTTC.

Remarks on this clone: A read error is likely here: a far larger clone is one base away. The chain employs TRBV28 and TRBJ2-3; D is ambiguous. Germline CDR1 and CDR2: MDHEN and SYDVKM. Deletions cut 3 bases from V and 0 bases from J, with 16 bases between. The CDR3 contains 17 residues. The CDR3 loop is CASSFPPIITSTDTQYF. CDR3 DNA sequence: TGTGCCAGCAGTTTCCCTCCGATTATAACTAGCACAGATACGCAGTATTTT.

This clone was counted ten times or more. The CDR3 DNA sequence: TGTGCCAGCAACGCGGGAAGCTATGGCTACACCTTC. The encoded protein is CASNAGSYGYTF. This chain joins TRBV6-1 and TRBJ1-2; D is unresolved. CDR1 and CDR2 from the germline V gene are MNHNS and SASEGT. V gave up 7 bases and J gave up 4 bases, with 10 bases separating them. This CDR3 has 12 residues.